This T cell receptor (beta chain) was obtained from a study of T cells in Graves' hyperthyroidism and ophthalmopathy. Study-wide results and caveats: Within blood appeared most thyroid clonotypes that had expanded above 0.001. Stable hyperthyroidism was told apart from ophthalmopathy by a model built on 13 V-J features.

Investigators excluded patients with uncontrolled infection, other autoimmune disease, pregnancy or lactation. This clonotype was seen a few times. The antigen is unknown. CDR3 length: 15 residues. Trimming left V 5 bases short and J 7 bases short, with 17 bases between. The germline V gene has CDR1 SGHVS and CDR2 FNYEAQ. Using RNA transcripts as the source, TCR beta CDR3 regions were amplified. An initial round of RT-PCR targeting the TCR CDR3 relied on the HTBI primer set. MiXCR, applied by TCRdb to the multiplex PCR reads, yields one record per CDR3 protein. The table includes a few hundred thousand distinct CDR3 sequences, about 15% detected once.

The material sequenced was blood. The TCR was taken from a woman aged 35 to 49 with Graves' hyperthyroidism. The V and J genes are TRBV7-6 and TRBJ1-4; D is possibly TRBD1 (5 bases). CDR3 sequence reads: CASSESQGRGEKLFF. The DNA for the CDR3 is TGTGCCAGCAGCGAAAGTCAGGGTCGGGGTGAAAAACTGTTTTTT.